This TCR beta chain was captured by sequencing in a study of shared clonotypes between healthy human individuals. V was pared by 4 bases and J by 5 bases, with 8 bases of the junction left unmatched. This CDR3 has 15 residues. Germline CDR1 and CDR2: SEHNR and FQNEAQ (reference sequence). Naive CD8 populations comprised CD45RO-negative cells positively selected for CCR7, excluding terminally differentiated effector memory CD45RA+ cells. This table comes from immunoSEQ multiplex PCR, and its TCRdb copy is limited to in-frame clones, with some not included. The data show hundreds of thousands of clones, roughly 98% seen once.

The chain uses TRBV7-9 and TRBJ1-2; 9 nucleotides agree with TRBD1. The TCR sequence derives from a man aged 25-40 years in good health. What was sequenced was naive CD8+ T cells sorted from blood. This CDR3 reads CASSSTGGAWYGYTF. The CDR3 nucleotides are TGTGCCAGCAGCTCCACAGGGGGCGCTTGGTATGGCTACACCTTC.